The next 32 T cell receptor beta chains were all read from a single sample in a study of T cell repertoires in cytomegalovirus infection. What these receptors recognize is not known. TCRdb re-called the reads through MiXCR, storing one row per CDR3 protein. The sample shows about 700,000 distinct CDR3 sequences, roughly 30% of them seen only once. The material sequenced was cultured PBMCs, taken from culture after CMV antigen stimulation. The receptors come from a human donor in good health (CMV status not recorded). Some clones in this sample may be carry-over from other donors' samples.

This clonotype was seen only a few times. The CDR3 loop is CASSPKPVSNQPQHF. The CDR3, as DNA: TGTGCCAGCTCCCCCAAACCAGTCAGCAATCAGCCCCAGCATTTT. The chain links TRBV18 to TRBJ1-5; D is undetermined. V was cut by 6 bases and J by 1 base, with 13 bases left in between. Germline-derived CDR1 and CDR2 are KGHSH and LQKENI. This CDR3 is built from 15 residues.

V gene TRBV10-3 combines with J gene TRBJ1-1; a possible D gene is TRBD1 (5 bases). There are 16 residues in the CDR3. With 4 bases removed from V and 5 bases from J, the gap between germline ends came to 20 bases. CDR1 ENHRY and CDR2 SYGVKD come from the germline V gene. The CDR3 sequence is CAISANQGQWETEAFF. The CDR3 nucleotides are TGTGCCATCAGTGCTAATCAGGGCCAGTGGGAAACTGAAGCTTTCTTT.

This clonotype was recorded at least ten times. The J gene is TRBJ2-1, the V gene TRBV11-2; 12 bases match TRBD2. The CDR3 runs to 18 residues. Germline lookup yields CDR1 SGHAT and CDR2 FQNNGV. V dropped 4 bases and J dropped 6; count of bases not matched to a gene: 13. The DNA of the CDR3 is TGTGCCAGCAGCTCCCTGAGGCTAGCGGGAGGGAAGGGCAATGAGCAGTTCTTC. It codes for CASSSLRLAGGKGNEQFF.

The sample holds a few counts of this clonotype. The chain combines TRBV6-5 with TRBJ1-3, with no clear D. Germline V lookup: CDR1 MNHEY, CDR2 SVGAGI. V lost 5 bases to trimming and J lost 9 bases, with 11 bases between them. This CDR3 region has 12 residues. Written as DNA, the CDR3 is TGTGCCAGCAGTCCCTCAACGGGCACCATATATTTT. It is translated as CASSPSTGTIYF.

This rearrangement joins TRBV4-2 to TRBJ1-3; D is perhaps TRBD1 (6 bases). The CDR3 contains 15 residues. Per the germline V gene, CDR1 is LGHNA and CDR2 is YNFKEQ. V shed 3 bases and J shed 4 bases, with 13 bases lying between them. The CDR3 sequence: CASSQWGAGGNTIYF. CDR3 DNA: TGTGCCAGCAGCCAGTGGGGGGCGGGCGGAAACACCATATATTTT.

This clonotype has only a few counts. The chain couples TRBV4-3 to TRBJ1-4; TRBD1 aligns across 11 bases. This CDR3 spans 16 amino acids. V lost 1 base and J lost 6; bases outside the gene matches: 4. Per the germline V gene, CDR1 is LGHNA and CDR2 is YSLEER. CDR3 protein: CASSQGLGQGDEKLFF. CDR3 nucleotides: TGCGCCAGCAGCCAAGGCCTGGGACAGGGGGATGAAAAACTGTTTTTT.

The rearrangement links TRBV4-1 to TRBJ1-1; no definite D call. Germline CDR1 is MGHRA and CDR2 is YSYEKL. V lost 7 bases and J 4 bases, leaving 13 bases between the germline ends. The CDR3 runs 13 residues. In DNA, the CDR3 is TGCGCCAGCACCCCCGGTTTTGGCACTGAAGCTTTCTTT. Translating it yields CASTPGFGTEAFF.

This clonotype has a handful of counts. The rearrangement uses TRBV20-1 and TRBJ2-3, with D perhaps being TRBD1 or TRBD2 (7 bases each). V lost 0 bases, J lost 1 base, and 14 bases lay in between. Germline V gene sequence: CDR1 DFQATT, CDR2 SNEGSKA (reference sequence). CDR3 length equals 16 residues. CDR3 sequence reads: CSAREGAGGGTDTQYF. CDR3 in DNA: TGCAGTGCTAGAGAGGGCGCAGGGGGGGGCACAGATACGCAGTATTTT.

This clonotype was detected many times. The V and J genes are TRBV7-2 and TRBJ1-1, with 11 nucleotides matching TRBD1. Germline loops: CDR1 SGHTA, CDR2 FQGNSA. V gave up 5 bases and J gave up 4 bases; unmatched junction bases: 6. The CDR3 loop spans 15 amino acids. The CDR3 DNA reads as TGTGCCAGCAGCAAAACCGGGACAGGGGGCACTGAAGCTTTCTTT. It is translated as CASSKTGTGGTEAFF.

The V gene is TRBV7-9, the J gene TRBJ2-1; 8 positions agree with TRBD2. The CDR3 loop spans 17 amino acids. Germline V gene sequence: CDR1 SEHNR, CDR2 FQNEAQ (reference sequence). V shed 1 base and J 0 bases; nucleotides not matched to a gene: 5. CDR3 in DNA: TGTGCCAGCAGCTTAGGTGCGGGGGGCCTCTCCTACAATGAGCAGTTCTTC. This encodes CASSLGAGGLSYNEQFF.

This clonotype was observed a handful of times. This chain joins TRBV7-2 and TRBJ2-7; 8 nucleotides align to TRBD1. The V gene's germline CDR1 is SGHTA and CDR2 FQGNSA. V lost 5 bases to trimming and J lost 2 bases; unmatched junction nucleotides: 11. The CDR3 has 16 amino acids. CDR3 DNA sequence: TGTGCCAGCAGCCTTAAGGGCGGGACAGGTACCTACGAGCAGTACTTC. This codes for CASSLKGGTGTYEQYF.

With regard to this clonotype: The junction and the germline gene differ at one end; a read error may be behind it. This chain uses TRBV3-1 with TRBJ1-1; tentatively, D is TRBD1 (6 bases). The CDR3 runs 12 residues. From germline, CDR1 is LGHDT and CDR2 YNNKEL (reference sequence). The CDR3 protein is CASSREAGQSLF. In nucleotides, the CDR3 is TGTGCCAGCAGCCGAGAGGCTGGACAGTCACTTTTT.

The chain recombines TRBV20-1 with TRBJ2-1; TRBD2 agrees at 13 bases. CDR3 length equals 15 residues. Losses at the gene ends were 2 bases for V and 8 bases for J; bases not matched to a gene: 6. CDR1 is DFQATT, CDR2 SNEGSKA, per germline (reference sequence). The CDR3 sequence is CSARRTSGRHYEQFF. CDR3 nucleotide sequence: TGCAGTGCTAGAAGGACTAGCGGGAGACACTATGAGCAGTTCTTC.

There are a few counts of this clonotype. This rearrangement joins TRBV12-3 or TRBV12-4 to TRBJ1-5; D ambiguous. V shed 6 bases and J shed 3 bases, with 15 bases lying between them. The CDR3 runs to 15 residues. CDR3 residues: CASSQTQLLNQPQHF. As DNA, the CDR3 is TGTGCCAGCAGCCAGACCCAACTCCTCAATCAGCCCCAGCATTTT.

The gene calls are TRBV18 and TRBJ1-5; D is uncertain. Trimming stripped 5 bases from V and 6 bases from J, with 17 bases between. The V gene's germline CDR1 is KGHSH and CDR2 LQKENI. This CDR3 region has 15 residues. CDR3 coding DNA: TGTGCCAGCTCATCGGCGGCGGGTATGAGTCAGCCCCAGCATTTT. Protein sequence: CASSSAAGMSQPQHF.

This clonotype has just a few counts. The rearrangement uses TRBV6-1 and TRBJ2-2; D unresolved. In germline, CDR1 is MNHNS, CDR2 SASEGT. There are 13 residues in the CDR3. The CDR3 coding sequence is TGTGCGGCAGCAGGCGCGAACACCGGGGAGCTGTTTTTT. Encoded protein: CAAAGANTGELFF.

This clonotype was seen a handful of times. The chain combines TRBV4-1 with TRBJ2-1; a weak D match, TRBD1 (5 bases). V was cut by 3 bases and J by 3 bases, with 15 bases left in between. The germline V gene has CDR1 MGHRA and CDR2 YSYEKL. The CDR3 contains 16 residues. The CDR3 is CASSHPQAKLYNEQFF. As DNA, the CDR3 is TGCGCCAGCAGCCATCCACAGGCAAAGCTCTACAATGAGCAGTTCTTC.

The rearrangement links TRBV6-5 to TRBJ2-1; 13 bases fit TRBD2. The CDR3 contains 18 residues. The germline gives CDR1 MNHEY, CDR2 SVGAGI. The V gene end was trimmed by 2 bases and the J gene end by 7 bases; junction bases not matched to a gene: 11. DNA for the CDR3: TGTGCCAGCAGTTACAGAACTAGCGGGAGGGCCGGGTGGAATGAGCAGTTCTTC. Protein product: CASSYRTSGRAGWNEQFF.

This chain uses TRBV6-5 with TRBJ2-5; 7 bases are a match to TRBD2. With 6 bases clipped from V and 4 bases from J, the junction kept 14 bases outside the gene matches. Germline CDR1 is MNHEY and CDR2 is SVGAGI. The CDR3 runs 16 residues. The CDR3 reads CASRTTGTTEGETQYF. In nucleotides, the CDR3 is TGTGCCAGCAGAACAACCGGGACTACGGAAGGAGAGACCCAGTACTTC.

In the case of this clonotype: This may arise from a read error, as a much more abundant clone is one base away. The chain carries TRBV7-2 and TRBJ1-2, with TRBD1 matching over 7 bases. This CDR3 is 14 amino acids long. Germline V gene sequence: CDR1 SGHTA, CDR2 FQGNSA. CDR3 amino acids: CASSFTQGNYRYTF. The CDR3 region has the DNA TGTGCCAGCAGCTTCACACAGGGGAACTATCGCTACACCTTC.

This chain connects TRBV6-2 or TRBV6-3 to TRBJ2-7; 10 bases align to TRBD1. The CDR3 consists of 14 residues. With 6 bases clipped from V and 2 bases from J, the junction kept 4 bases outside the gene matches. Germline CDR1 is MNHEY and CDR2 is SVGEGT. In DNA, the CDR3 is TGTGCCAGCAGAGTCGGGACAGGGGCCTACGAGCAGTACTTC. This gives the protein CASRVGTGAYEQYF.

This clonotype has a handful of counts. V usage is TRBV7-9 and J usage is TRBJ2-4; 9 bases map to TRBD1. Germline V gene lookup returns CDR1 SEHNR and CDR2 FQNEAQ (reference sequence). The CDR3 loop spans 17 amino acids. The V segment lost 5 bases and the J segment 0 bases; nucleotides outside the gene matches: 8. As DNA, the CDR3 is TGTGCCAGCAGCCCGGGACAGGGCGGGGGAGCCAAAAACATTCAGTACTTC. This encodes CASSPGQGGGAKNIQYF.

The table lists this clonotype with a few counts. CDR3 residues: CASSLRLAAGVTNNEQFF. DNA for the CDR3: TGTGCCAGCAGCTTAAGGCTGGCAGCGGGAGTAACTAACAATGAGCAGTTCTTC. The chain carries TRBV7-2 and TRBJ2-1; 8 bases map to TRBD2. Trimming cost V 2 bases and J 5 bases; bases outside gene matches: 14. This CDR3 contains 18 residues. CDR1 is SGHTA and CDR2 is FQGNSA in the germline V gene.

This clonotype was recorded a few times. The V call is TRBV7-9, the J call TRBJ2-1; 9 positions match TRBD2. With V trimmed by 3 bases and J by 8 bases, 5 bases remained unmatched. Germline V gives CDR1 SEHNR, CDR2 FQNEAQ (reference sequence). The CDR3 is 14 residues long. CDR3 residues: CASSFTSGRHEQFF. In nucleotides, the CDR3 is TGTGCCAGCAGCTTCACTAGCGGGCGGCATGAGCAGTTCTTC.

This clonotype showed up just a few times. V usage is TRBV12-3 or TRBV12-4 and J usage is TRBJ2-6, with a weak D call TRBD1 (6 bases). The V end was cut by 8 bases, the J end by 1 base, with 9 bases between. The CDR3 is 14 amino acids. CDR3 bases: TGTGCCAGCTTCAGGGGTTCTGGGGCCAACGTCCTGACTTTC. Translation gives CASFRGSGANVLTF.

The chain uses TRBV5-6 and TRBJ2-5; D might be TRBD2 (6 bases). This CDR3 is 16 amino acids long. Germline V gives CDR1 SGHDT, CDR2 YYEEEE. Between the trimmed V and J ends, which lost 0 bases and 3 bases, there was a span of 15 bases. CDR3 bases: TGTGCCAGCAGCTTGGGGCTCGGGACTTATAAAGAGACCCAGTACTTC. Its translation is CASSLGLGTYKETQYF.

The chain recombines TRBV4-1 with TRBJ1-3; no clear D. The CDR3 runs 16 residues. The germline CDR1 and CDR2 sequences are MGHRA and YSYEKL. Trimming took off 1 base at V and 0 bases at J, with 10 bases between the two ends. CDR3 nucleotides: TGCGCCAGCAGCCAAGTATCCTCGGTCTCTGGAAACACCATATATTTT. This codes for CASSQVSSVSGNTIYF.

This clonotype was detected ten times or more. The chain couples TRBV7-8 to TRBJ2-3, with TRBD2 matching over 8 bases. With V trimmed by 3 bases and J by 1 base, 3 bases remained unmatched. Germline CDR1 is SGHVS and CDR2 is FQNEAQ. CDR3 length: 15 residues. The CDR3 spells CASSFVTSGTDTQYF. Written as DNA, the CDR3 is TGTGCCAGCAGCTTTGTGACTAGCGGCACAGATACGCAGTATTTT.

V is TRBV6-2 or TRBV6-3 and J is TRBJ2-1, with 14 bases that match TRBD2. V gave up 5 bases and J gave up 0 bases; unmatched junction bases: 12. This CDR3 has 20 amino acids. Germline V gives CDR1 MNHEY, CDR2 SVGEGT. Here the CDR3 DNA reads TGTGCCAGCAGTCCTACGGGACTAGCGGGAGCCCTCAGCTCCTACAATGAGCAGTTCTTC. It specifies CASSPTGLAGALSSYNEQFF.

The gene calls are TRBV19 and TRBJ1-4; unclear D gene. The CDR3 has 17 residues. CDR1 and CDR2 (germline): LNHDA, SQIVND (reference sequence). V was trimmed by 3 bases and J by 0 bases, leaving 14 bases between them. CDR3 in amino acids: CASSIYSGLATNEKLFF. CDR3 nucleotide sequence: TGTGCCAGTAGTATTTACTCCGGGCTAGCAACTAATGAAAAACTGTTTTTT.

The chain has TRBV12-3 or TRBV12-4 and TRBJ1-5; 7 bases match TRBD1. This CDR3 contains 15 residues. Losses at the gene ends were 3 bases for V and 3 bases for J; bases not matched to a gene: 5. The CDR3: CASSFRDSINQPQHF. The CDR3, as DNA: TGTGCCAGCAGTTTTAGGGACAGTATCAATCAGCCCCAGCATTTT.

This clonotype has more than one count but fewer than ten. V is TRBV6-2 or TRBV6-3 and J is TRBJ2-1; 8 positions agree with TRBD1. The CDR3 contains 15 residues. The V gene end was trimmed by 8 bases and the J gene end by 9 bases; junction bases not matched to a gene: 15. The germline V gene has CDR1 MNHEY and CDR2 SVGEGT. The CDR3 protein is CASQHTGTGIGEQFF. The CDR3 DNA follows: TGTGCCAGCCAACATACCGGGACAGGTATCGGTGAGCAGTTCTTC.